A single TCR beta chain is shown here with its context. All recovered Cohort 3 donors got two negative PCRs, got clearance, or saw symptom resolution. The CDR3 contains 13 residues. V lost 3 bases, J lost 7 bases, and 12 bases lay in between. This entry comes from a study of blood T cell repertoires in COVID-19. Study at large: The analysed material was cDNA or gDNA that came from T cells, B-cell-depleted T cells, or PBMCs.

Some clones are missing from TCRdb's copy, which holds only in-frame ones; the method was immunoSEQ multiplex PCR. In the table there are hundreds of thousands of clones, more than 80% of which are singletons. The receptor was derived from a man between 25 and 39 years old who had recovered from COVID-19. The gene calls are TRBV12-3 or TRBV12-4 and TRBJ1-2, with D perhaps matching TRBD1 (5 bases). The specimen was PBMCs or T cells enriched from blood (not recorded which). The CDR3 nucleotides are TGTGCCAGCAGTTTGGGGCAGGGATCTGGCTACACCTTC. Translating it yields CASSLGQGSGYTF.